The following is a TCR beta chain sequence with its context. CDR3 length equals 12 residues. V lost 7 bases and J 4 bases, leaving 10 bases between the germline ends. Germline V gene sequence: CDR1 LNHDA, CDR2 SQIVND (reference sequence). The sample belongs to a study of CD8+ T cells in alopecia areata. Following extraction, RNA underwent reverse transcription to cDNA, which served as the sequencing template. Data came from immunoSEQ multiplex PCR; TCRdb stores just in-frame clones and leaves some out. Seen here are 100,000 to 150,000 clones, approximately 49% observed once, and the top ten hold roughly 20%.

This TCR came from a human donor with alopecia areata. The material was CD8+ T cells sorted from blood, obtained at week 0. V gene TRBV19 combines with J gene TRBJ1-2; D gene ambiguous. CDR3 sequence reads: CASTKGTYGYTF. CDR3 sequence (DNA): TGTGCCAGTACAAAGGGAACCTATGGCTACACCTTC.